Listed below are T cell receptor beta chains from one sample, sequenced in a study of prognosis after radiotherapy for stage I lung cancer. TCRdb called the multiplex PCR reads again in MiXCR, with one record for every CDR3 protein. The table lists more than 15,000 distinct CDR3 sequences, less than 40% of them singletons, with around a quarter in the top ten. This specimen was PBMCs, taken before or after stereotactic body radiation therapy (not recorded which). These TCRs come from a donor at least 50 years old with non-small cell lung cancer. The CDR3 runs from the conserved cysteine through the conserved F or W. Rows give clone size only sometimes, using once, few, many, or a class for an expanded clone.

length: 16
size: NA
J: TRBJ2-7
V: TRBV7-9
CDR3: CAISSGTGTAVYEQYF

length: 15
size: many
J: TRBJ1-3
V: TRBV2
CDR3: CASRPGTFSGNTIYF

length: 13
size: once
J: TRBJ2-3
V: TRBV7-2
CDR3: CASSLPRRNTQYF

length: 14
size: medium-sized
J: TRBJ2-3
V: TRBV20-1
CDR3: CSASFRERADTQYF

length: 15
size: many
J: TRBJ2-3
V: TRBV6-1
CDR3: CASSEAAGGADTQYF

length: 17
size: many
J: TRBJ1-1
V: TRBV5-5
CDR3: CASSLAETGFRGAEAFF

length: 15
size: many
J: TRBJ2-1
V: TRBV10-3
CDR3: CATLTSGAFGDEQFF

length: 15
size: NA
J: TRBJ2-3
V: TRBV12-3/TRBV12-4
CDR3: CASSLAGASTDTQYF

length: 15
size: many
J: TRBJ2-6
V: TRBV6-1
CDR3: CASSDTESGANVLTF

length: 15
size: medium-sized
J: TRBJ2-7
V: TRBV20-1
CDR3: CSARHPDVSSYEQYF

length: 11
size: many
J: TRBJ1-5
V: TRBV20-1
CDR3: CSARGNQPQHF

length: 13
size: many
J: TRBJ2-5
V: TRBV27
CDR3: CASIGQGQETQYF

length: 17
size: NA
J: TRBJ2-1
V: TRBV19
CDR3: CASCIDLGACADNEQFF

length: 15
size: many
J: TRBJ2-5
V: TRBV20-1
CDR3: CSARPGQGGPETQYF

length: 13
size: many
J: TRBJ2-5
V: TRBV5-1
CDR3: CASSLGAGETQYF

length: 14
size: NA
J: TRBJ2-7
V: TRBV12-3/TRBV12-4
CDR3: CASSYTGNPYEQYF

length: 12
size: NA
J: TRBJ2-2
V: TRBV28
CDR3: CASSFVSRGAVF